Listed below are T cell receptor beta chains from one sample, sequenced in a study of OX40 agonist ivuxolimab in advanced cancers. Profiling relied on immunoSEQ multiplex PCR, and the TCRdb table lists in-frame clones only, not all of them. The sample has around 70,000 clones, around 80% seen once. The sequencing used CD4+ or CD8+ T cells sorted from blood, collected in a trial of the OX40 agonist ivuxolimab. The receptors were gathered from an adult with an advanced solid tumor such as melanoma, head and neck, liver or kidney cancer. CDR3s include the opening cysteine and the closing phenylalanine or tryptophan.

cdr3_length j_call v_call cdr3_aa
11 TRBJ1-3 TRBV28 CASSLDNTIYF
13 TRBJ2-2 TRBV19 CASHRVDTGELFF
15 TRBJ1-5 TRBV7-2 CASSLIQMGSQPQHF
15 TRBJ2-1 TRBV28 CASSPSSGRAFEQFF
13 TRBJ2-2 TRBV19 CASKPGWDGELFF
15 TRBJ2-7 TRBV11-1 CASSLSAGGFLEQYF
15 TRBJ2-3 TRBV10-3 CAIRNRDTETDTQYF
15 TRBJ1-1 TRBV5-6 CASSIGQGGNTEAFF
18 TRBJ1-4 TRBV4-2 CASSPEGTDSATNEKLFF
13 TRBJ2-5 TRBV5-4 CASRLGSQETQYF
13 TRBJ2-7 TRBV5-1 CASSSSRKYEQYF
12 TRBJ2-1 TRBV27 CASSPGGNEQFF
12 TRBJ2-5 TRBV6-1 CASTDTLLAQYF
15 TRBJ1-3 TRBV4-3 CASSQAEGFGNTIYF
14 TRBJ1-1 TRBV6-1 CASRETPMNTEAFF
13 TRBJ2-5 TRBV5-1 CASSSGPQETQYF
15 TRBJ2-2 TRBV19 CASSIGHLNTGELFF
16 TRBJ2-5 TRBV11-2 CASSLTTSGGLKTQYF
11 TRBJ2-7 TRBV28 CASSSGYEQYF
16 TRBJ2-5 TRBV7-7 CASSLAFLAGQETQYF
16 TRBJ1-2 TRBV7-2 CASSPTYTPRGYGYTF
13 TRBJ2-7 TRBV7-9 CASSLTVRYEQYF
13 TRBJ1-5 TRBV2 CASRGTGFEPQHF
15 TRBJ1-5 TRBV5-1 CASSLEGNSNQPQHF
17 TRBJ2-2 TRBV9 CASSVSGSSKGTGELFF
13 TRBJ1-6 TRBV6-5 CASSTQKNSPLHF
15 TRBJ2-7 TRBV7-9 CASSLRAGISYEQYF
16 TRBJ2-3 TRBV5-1 CASSFFSGTYTDTQYF
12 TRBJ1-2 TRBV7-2 CASSLTGYGYTF
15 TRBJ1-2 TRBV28 CASSPSPGFNYGYTF
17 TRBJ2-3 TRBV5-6 CASSGRQGAGGTDTQYF
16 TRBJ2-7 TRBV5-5 CASSLRRVGESYEQYF
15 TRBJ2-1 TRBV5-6 CASRLPGTGLNEQFF
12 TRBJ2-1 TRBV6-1 CASGTGNNEQFF
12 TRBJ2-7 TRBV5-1 CASSVAGDEQYF
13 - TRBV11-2 CASRADWSYEQYF
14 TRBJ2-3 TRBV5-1 CASSLEYRTDTQYF
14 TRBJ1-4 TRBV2 CASSSAQGEEKLFF
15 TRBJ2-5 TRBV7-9 CASSLIGQGQETQYF
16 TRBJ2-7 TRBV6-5 CASSSRSRGTIYEQYF
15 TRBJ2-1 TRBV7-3 CASSTTSGGYNEQFF
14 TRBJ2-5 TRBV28 CASSRTGGVETQYF
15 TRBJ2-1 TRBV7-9 CASRPRLASYNEQFF
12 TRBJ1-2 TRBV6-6 CASSSTGYGYTF
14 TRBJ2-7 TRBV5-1 CASSLGTDAYEQYF
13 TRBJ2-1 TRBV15 CATSRNGRSEQFF
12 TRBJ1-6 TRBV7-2 CASSLRNSPLHF
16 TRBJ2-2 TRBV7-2 CASSPPGRGGYGELFF
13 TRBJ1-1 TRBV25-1 CASSVQGYTEAFF
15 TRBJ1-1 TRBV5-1 CASSLIGDLNTEAFF
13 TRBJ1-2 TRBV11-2 CASRPTGGYGYTF
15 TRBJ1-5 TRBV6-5 CASSYSGQVNQPQHF
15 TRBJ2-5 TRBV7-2 CASSLGLAHRETQYF
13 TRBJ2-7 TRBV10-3 CAISSRESYEQYF